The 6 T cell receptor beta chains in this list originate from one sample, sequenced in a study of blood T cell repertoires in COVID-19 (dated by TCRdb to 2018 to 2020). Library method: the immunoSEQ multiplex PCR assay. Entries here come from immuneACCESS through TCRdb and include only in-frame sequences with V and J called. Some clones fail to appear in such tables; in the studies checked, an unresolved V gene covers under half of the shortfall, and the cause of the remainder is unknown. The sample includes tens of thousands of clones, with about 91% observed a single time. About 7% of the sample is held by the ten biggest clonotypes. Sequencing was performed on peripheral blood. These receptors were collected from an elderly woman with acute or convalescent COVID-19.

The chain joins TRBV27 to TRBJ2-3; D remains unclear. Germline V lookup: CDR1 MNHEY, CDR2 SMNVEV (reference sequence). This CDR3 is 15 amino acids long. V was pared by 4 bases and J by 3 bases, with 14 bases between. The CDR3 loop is CASSSGELPTDTQYF. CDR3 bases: TGTGCCAGCAGTTCAGGCGAGCTGCCGACAGATACGCAGTATTTT.

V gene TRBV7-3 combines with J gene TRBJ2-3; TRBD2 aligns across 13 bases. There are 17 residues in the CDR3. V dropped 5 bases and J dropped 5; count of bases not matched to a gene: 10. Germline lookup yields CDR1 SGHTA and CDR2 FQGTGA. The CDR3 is CASSPSGLAGVGDTQYF. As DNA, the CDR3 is TGTGCCAGCAGCCCTTCCGGACTAGCGGGGGTGGGAGATACGCAGTATTTT.

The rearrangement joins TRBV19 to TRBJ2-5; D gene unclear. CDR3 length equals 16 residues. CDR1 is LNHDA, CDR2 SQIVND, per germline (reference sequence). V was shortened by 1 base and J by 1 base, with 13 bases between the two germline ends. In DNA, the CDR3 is TGTGCCAGTAGTATAGGGCCAATCAGGTCCCAAGAGACCCAGTACTTC. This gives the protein CASSIGPIRSQETQYF.

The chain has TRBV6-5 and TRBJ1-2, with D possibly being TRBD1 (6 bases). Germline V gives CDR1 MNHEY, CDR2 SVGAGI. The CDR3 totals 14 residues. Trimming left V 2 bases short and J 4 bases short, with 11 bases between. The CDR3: CASSYEGGLYGYTF. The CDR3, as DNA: TGTGCCAGCAGTTACGAGGGGGGGCTCTATGGCTACACCTTC.

For the CDR3, the DNA is TGCGCCAGCAGGACTTACACCGGGGAGCTGTTTTTT. This codes for CASRTYTGELFF. The chain links TRBV5-1 to TRBJ2-2, with D unclear. CDR1 is SGHRS and CDR2 is YFSETQ in the germline V gene. The CDR3 sequence is 12 residues long. V lost 5 bases and J lost 3, with 5 bases in between.

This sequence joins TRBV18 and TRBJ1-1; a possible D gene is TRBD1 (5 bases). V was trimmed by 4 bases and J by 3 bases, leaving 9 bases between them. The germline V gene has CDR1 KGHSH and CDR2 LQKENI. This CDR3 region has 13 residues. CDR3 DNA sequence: TGTGCCAGCTCACGATCGACAGACACTGAAGCTTTCTTT. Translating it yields CASSRSTDTEAFF.